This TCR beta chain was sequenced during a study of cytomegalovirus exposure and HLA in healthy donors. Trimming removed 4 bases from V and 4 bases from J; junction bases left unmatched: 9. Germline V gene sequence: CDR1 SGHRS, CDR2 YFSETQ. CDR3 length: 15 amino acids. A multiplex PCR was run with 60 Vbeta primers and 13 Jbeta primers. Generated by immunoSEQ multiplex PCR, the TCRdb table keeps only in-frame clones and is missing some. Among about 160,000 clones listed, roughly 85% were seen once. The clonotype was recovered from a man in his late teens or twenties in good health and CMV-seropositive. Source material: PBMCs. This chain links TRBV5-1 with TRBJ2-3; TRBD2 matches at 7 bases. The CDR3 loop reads CASSVLRGKADTQYF. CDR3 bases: TGCGCCAGCAGCGTCTTGCGGGGGAAGGCAGATACGCAGTATTTT. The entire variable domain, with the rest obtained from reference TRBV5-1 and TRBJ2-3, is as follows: KAGVTQTPRYLIKTRGQQVTLSCSPISGHRSVSWYQQTPGQGLQFLFEYFSETQRNKGNFPGRFSGRQFSNSRSEMNVSTLELGDSALYLCASSVLRGKADTQYFGPGTRLTVL.